This T cell receptor beta chain comes out of a study of T cells expressing NK-cell markers. TCRdb reanalyzed the 5' RACE reads, giving one entry per CDR3 protein sequence and no DNA. Recorded for this sample: fewer than 550,000 distinct CDR3 sequences. This clonotype originated in a woman between 45 and 65 years old in good health. The material sequenced was blood T cells: a sorted CD56 or NKG2C T cell subset, CD4+ or CD8+ T cells, or bulk PBMC T cells (not recorded which).

Here the CDR3 reads CASTPTGLGNIQYF. This chain uses TRBV5-1 with TRBJ2-4; TCRdb picks TRBD1, but there is no DNA to check that call. The CDR3 is made up of 14 amino acids. The germline V gene has CDR1 SGHRS and CDR2 YFSETQ. The full variable domain, with the rest looked up from reference TRBV5-1 and TRBJ2-4, is KAGVTQTPRYLIKTRGQQVTLSCSPISGHRSVSWYQQTPGQGLQFLFEYFSETQRNKGNFPGRFSGRQFSNSRSEMNVSTLELGDSALYLCASTPTGLGNIQYFGAGTRLSVL.